The clone carrying this T cell receptor beta chain has just a few counts. The antigen is not known. The CDR3 extends over 13 amino acids. Germline lookup yields CDR1 ENHRY and CDR2 SYGVKD. V was clipped by 5 bases and J by 5 bases, with 12 bases between them. This entry comes from a study of identical twins. With template switching, a universal primer site was added, and the cDNA carried unique molecular identifiers. TCRdb used MiXCR to reprocess the 5' RACE reads, holding one entry per CDR3 protein. The table includes around 480,000 distinct CDR3 sequences, approximately 15% detected once. Study-level findings and limits: Interpretation of the results relied on cross-sectional statistical analysis and not on following the same donors. The models gave estimates that fell short of the out-of-frame TCR alpha sharing seen in monozygotic twins.

The sample was also reused in another study, on yellow fever vaccine responses in identical twins.

Material: CD4+ T cells sorted from blood. The V call is TRBV10-3, the J call TRBJ1-2; D is unresolved. The source is a woman under 30 in good health. In DNA, the CDR3 is TGTGCCATCAGTCCGGGAGAACCTTATGGCTACACCTTC. Amino acid sequence: CAISPGEPYGYTF.